Presented here are 5 T cell receptor beta chains from one specimen sequenced in a study of Ad26.COV2.S vaccination and SARS-CoV-2 variants. Sequencing was performed with immunoSEQ multiplex PCR; in TCRdb, only in-frame clones are kept and a portion is missing. Among under 550,000 clones listed, approximately 90% were seen once. The sample's treatment: around 19 received Ad26.COV2.S at low or high dose, single or two shots; about 5 received placebo; per-sample allocation not given. Sample collection was performed on day 63 after the first vaccine or placebo injection. Sample: peripheral blood, taken in a trial of Ad26.COV2.S vaccine versus placebo. The receptors originated from a person between 18 and 65 years old who received the Ad26.COV2.S COVID-19 vaccine or a placebo.

The chain is built from TRBV4-1 and TRBJ1-1; possible D gene TRBD1, 5 bases. The CDR3 totals 15 residues. Trimming took off 1 base at V and 3 bases at J, with 12 bases between the two ends. CDR1 MGHRA and CDR2 YSYEKL come from the germline V gene. CDR3 loop: CASSQVRAGDTEAFF. The CDR3 region has the DNA TGCGCCAGCAGCCAAGTCAGGGCGGGCGACACTGAAGCTTTCTTT.

The chain couples TRBV11-2 to TRBJ2-6; TRBD1 is a possible D gene (6 bases). The CDR3 length is 16 residues. Germline V gene sequence: CDR1 SGHAT, CDR2 FQNNGV. V lost 0 bases and J lost 4, with 10 bases in between. The CDR3 coding sequence is TGTGCCAGCAGCTTAGATCCAGGGGCCGGGGCCAACGTCCTGACTTTC. This encodes CASSLDPGAGANVLTF.

This clone has just one count. This rearrangement joins TRBV7-6 to TRBJ2-5, with unresolved D. V lost 0 bases to trimming and J lost 4 bases, with 9 bases between them. CDR3 length: 14 amino acids. CDR1 SGHVS and CDR2 FNYEAQ come from the germline V gene. The CDR3 reads CASSLASAIETQYF. The CDR3 DNA reads TGTGCCAGCAGCTTAGCGTCAGCGATAGAGACCCAGTACTTC.

This chain uses TRBV6-2 or TRBV6-3 with TRBJ1-1; D perhaps matches TRBD1 (6 bases). Trimming removed 2 bases from V and 1 base from J, with 17 bases in between. CDR1 is MNHEY and CDR2 is SVGEGT in the germline V gene. CDR3 length: 17 amino acids. The DNA for the CDR3 is TGTGCCAGCAGTTACCCCACGAGGAGACAGGCGAACACTGAAGCTTTCTTT. Protein product: CASSYPTRRQANTEAFF.

The chain carries TRBV4-1 and TRBJ1-3, with D possibly being TRBD1 (5 bases). This CDR3 region has 13 residues. The V and J ends lost 4 bases and 3 bases respectively, with 7 bases between them. CDR1 and CDR2 from the germline V gene are MGHRA and YSYEKL. The DNA for the CDR3 is TGCGCCAGCAGCCTGGGGGGTGGAAACACCATATATTTT. It yields the protein CASSLGGGNTIYF.